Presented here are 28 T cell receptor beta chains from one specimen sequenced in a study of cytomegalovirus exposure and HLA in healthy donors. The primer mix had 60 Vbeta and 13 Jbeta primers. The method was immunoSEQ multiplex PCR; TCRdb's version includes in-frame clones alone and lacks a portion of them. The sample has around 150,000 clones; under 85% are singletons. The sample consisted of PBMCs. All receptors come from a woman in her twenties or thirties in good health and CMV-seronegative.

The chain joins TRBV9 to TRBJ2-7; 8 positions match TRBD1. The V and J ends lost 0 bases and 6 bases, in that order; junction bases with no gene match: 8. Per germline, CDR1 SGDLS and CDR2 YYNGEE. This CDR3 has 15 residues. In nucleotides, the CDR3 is TGTGCCAGCAGCGTAGGCGCCCGACAGGGGAGCGAGCAGTACTTC. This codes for CASSVGARQGSEQYF. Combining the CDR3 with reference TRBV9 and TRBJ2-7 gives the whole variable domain DSGVTQTPKHLITATGQRVTLRCSPRSGDLSVYWYQQSLDQGLQFLIQYYNGEERAKGNILERFSAQQFPDLHSELNLSSLELGDSALYFCASSVGARQGSEQYFGPGTRLTVT.

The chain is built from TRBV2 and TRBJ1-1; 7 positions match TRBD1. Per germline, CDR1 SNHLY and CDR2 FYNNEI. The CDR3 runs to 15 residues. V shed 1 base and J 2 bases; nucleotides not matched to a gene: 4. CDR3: CASSEDEGANTEAFF. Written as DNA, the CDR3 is TGTGCCAGCAGTGAAGATGAGGGGGCTAACACTGAAGCTTTCTTT. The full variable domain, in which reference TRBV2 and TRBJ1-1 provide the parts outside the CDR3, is EPEVTQTPSHQVTQMGQEVILRCVPISNHLYFYWYRQILGQKVEFLVSFYNNEISEKSEIFDDQFSVERPDGSNFTLKIRSTKLEDSAMYFCASSEDEGANTEAFFGQGTRLTVV.

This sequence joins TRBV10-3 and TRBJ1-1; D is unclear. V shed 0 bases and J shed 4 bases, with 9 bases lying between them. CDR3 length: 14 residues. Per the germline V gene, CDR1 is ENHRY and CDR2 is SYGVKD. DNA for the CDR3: TGTGCCATCAGTGAGTCGGTCGGGTCCACTGAAGCTTTCTTT. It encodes CAISESVGSTEAFF.

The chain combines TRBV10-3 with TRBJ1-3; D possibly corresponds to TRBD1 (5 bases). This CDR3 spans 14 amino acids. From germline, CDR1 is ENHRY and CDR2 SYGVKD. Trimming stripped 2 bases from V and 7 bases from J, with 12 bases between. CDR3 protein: CAISEARDWNTIYF. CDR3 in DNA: TGTGCCATCAGTGAGGCCAGGGATTGGAACACCATATATTTT.

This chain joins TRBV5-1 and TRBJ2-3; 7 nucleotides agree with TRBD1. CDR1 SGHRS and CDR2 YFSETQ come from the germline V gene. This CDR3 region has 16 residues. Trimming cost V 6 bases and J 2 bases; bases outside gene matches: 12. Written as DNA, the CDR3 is TGCGCCAGCACCGCTCTTGGTAGGGGGCTCACAGATACGCAGTATTTT. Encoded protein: CASTALGRGLTDTQYF.

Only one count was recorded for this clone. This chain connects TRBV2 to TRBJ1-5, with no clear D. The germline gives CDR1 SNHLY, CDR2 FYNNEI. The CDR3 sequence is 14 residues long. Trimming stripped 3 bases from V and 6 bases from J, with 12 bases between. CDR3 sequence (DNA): TGTGCCAGCAGTGACGGTTTTACTCCTCAGCCCCAGCATTTT. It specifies CASSDGFTPQPQHF.

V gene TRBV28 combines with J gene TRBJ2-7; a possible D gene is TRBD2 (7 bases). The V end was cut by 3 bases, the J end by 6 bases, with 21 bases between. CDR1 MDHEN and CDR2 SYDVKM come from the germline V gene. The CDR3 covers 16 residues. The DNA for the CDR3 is TGTGCCAGCAGTTTCCGAGGGGGGGGGACCCCGATCGAGCAGTACTTC. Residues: CASSFRGGGTPIEQYF. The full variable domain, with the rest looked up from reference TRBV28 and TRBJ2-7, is DVKVTQSSRYLVKRTGEKVFLECVQDMDHENMFWYRQDPGLGLRLIYFSYDVKMKEKGDIPEGYSVSREKKERFSLILESASTNQTSMYLCASSFRGGGTPIEQYFGPGTRLTVT.

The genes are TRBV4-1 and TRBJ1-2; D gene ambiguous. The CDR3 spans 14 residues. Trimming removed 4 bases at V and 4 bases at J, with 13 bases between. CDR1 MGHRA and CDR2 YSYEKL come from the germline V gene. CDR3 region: CASSPRVFIYGYTF. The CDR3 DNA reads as TGCGCCAGCAGCCCGAGGGTTTTCATCTATGGCTACACCTTC.

The CDR3 DNA reads as TGTGCCAGCAGAGACAGCCTGCTGGGCTACACCTTC. Protein: CASRDSLLGYTF. The gene calls are TRBV6-6 and TRBJ1-2, with D possibly being TRBD1 (5 bases). Germline CDR1 MNHNY, CDR2 SVGAGI (reference sequence). The CDR3 is made up of 12 amino acids. V dropped 6 bases and J dropped 8 bases, with 13 bases sitting between them.

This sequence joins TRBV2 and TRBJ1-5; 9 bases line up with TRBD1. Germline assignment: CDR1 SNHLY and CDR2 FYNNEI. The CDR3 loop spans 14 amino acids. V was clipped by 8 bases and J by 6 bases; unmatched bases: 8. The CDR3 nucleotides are TGTGCCAGCGCCTGGACAGGGGACGCTCAGCCCCAGCATTTT. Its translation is CASAWTGDAQPQHF.

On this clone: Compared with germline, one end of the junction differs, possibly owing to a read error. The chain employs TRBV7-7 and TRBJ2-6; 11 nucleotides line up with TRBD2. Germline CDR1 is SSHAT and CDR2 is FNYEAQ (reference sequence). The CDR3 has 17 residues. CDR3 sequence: CASSPGLAGGGANVLTF. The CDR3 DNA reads TGTGCTAGCAGCCCGGGGCTAGCGGGGGGTGGGGCCAACGTCCTGACTTTC.

The CDR3 sequence: CASSRIQGEGNEQFF. The CDR3 DNA sequence: TGTGCCAGCAGCAGAATACAGGGGGAGGGCAATGAGCAGTTCTTC. V gene TRBV7-8 combines with J gene TRBJ2-1; possible D gene TRBD1, 8 bases. The CDR3 loop spans 15 amino acids. V gave up 5 bases and J gave up 6 bases, with 17 bases separating them. The V gene's germline CDR1 is SGHVS and CDR2 FQNEAQ.

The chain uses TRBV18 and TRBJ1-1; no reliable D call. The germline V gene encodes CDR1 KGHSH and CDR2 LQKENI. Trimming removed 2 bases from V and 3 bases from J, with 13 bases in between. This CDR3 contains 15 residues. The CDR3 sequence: CASSPSIGMDTEAFF. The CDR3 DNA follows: TGTGCCAGCTCACCATCCATCGGGATGGACACTGAAGCTTTCTTT.

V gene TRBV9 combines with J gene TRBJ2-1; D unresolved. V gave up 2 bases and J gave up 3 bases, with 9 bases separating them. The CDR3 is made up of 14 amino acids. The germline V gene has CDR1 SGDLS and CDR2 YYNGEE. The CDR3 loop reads CASSVARHYNEQFF. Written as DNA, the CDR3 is TGTGCCAGCAGCGTTGCTAGGCACTACAATGAGCAGTTCTTC.

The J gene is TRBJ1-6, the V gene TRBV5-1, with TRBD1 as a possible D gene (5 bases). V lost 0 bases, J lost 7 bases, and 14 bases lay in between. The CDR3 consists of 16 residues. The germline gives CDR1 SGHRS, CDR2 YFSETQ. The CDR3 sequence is CASSLGGGRENSPLHF. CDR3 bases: TGCGCCAGCAGCTTGGGGGGCGGCAGAGAGAATTCACCCCTCCACTTT.

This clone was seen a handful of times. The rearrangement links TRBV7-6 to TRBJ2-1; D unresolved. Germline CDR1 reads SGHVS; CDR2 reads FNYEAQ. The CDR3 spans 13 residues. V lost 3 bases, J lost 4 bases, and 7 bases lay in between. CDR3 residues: CASSLRIYNEQFF. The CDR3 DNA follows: TGTGCCAGCAGCTTGCGCATTTACAATGAGCAGTTCTTC.

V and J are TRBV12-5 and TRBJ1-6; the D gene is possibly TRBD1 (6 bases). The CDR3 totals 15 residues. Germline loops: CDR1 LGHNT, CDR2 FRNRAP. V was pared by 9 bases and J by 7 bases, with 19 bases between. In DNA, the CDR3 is TGTGCTAGAGGGGGTAGGGCAGTCTACAATTCACCCCTCCACTTT. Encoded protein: CARGGRAVYNSPLHF.

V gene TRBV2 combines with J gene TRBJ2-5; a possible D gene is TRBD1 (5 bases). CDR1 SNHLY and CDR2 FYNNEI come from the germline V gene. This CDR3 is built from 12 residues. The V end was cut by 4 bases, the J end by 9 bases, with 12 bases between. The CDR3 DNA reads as TGTGCCAGCAGTGGACAGCCCAGGGCCCAGTACTTC. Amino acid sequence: CASSGQPRAQYF. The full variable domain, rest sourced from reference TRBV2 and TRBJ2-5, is EPEVTQTPSHQVTQMGQEVILRCVPISNHLYFYWYRQILGQKVEFLVSFYNNEISEKSEIFDDQFSVERPDGSNFTLKIRSTKLEDSAMYFCASSGQPRAQYFGPGTRLLVL.

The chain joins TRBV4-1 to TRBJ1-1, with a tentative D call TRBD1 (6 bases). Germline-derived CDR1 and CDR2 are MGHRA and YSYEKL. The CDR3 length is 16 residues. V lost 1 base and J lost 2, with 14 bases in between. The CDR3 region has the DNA TGCGCCAGCAGCCAAGTGTTCGGACAGCCCAACACTGAAGCTTTCTTT. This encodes CASSQVFGQPNTEAFF.

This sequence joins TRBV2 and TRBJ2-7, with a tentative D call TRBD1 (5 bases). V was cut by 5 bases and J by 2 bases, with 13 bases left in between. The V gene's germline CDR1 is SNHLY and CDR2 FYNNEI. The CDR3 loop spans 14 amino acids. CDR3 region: CASSLQTVPYEQYF. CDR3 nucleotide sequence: TGTGCCAGCAGTCTACAGACAGTTCCCTACGAGCAGTACTTC.

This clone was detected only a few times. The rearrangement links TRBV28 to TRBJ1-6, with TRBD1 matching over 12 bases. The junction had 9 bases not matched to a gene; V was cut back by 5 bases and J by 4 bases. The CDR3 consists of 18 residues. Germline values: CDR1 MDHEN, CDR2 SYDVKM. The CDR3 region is CASSPHGTGGSYNSPLHF. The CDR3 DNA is TGTGCCAGCAGTCCCCACGGGACAGGGGGCTCGTATAATTCACCCCTCCACTTT.

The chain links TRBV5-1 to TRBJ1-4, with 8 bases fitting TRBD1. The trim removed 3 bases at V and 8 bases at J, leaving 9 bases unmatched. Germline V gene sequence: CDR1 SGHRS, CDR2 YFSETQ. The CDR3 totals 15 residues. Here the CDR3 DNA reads TGCGCCAGCAGCTATCGGACAGGGTCCGGAGAAAAACTGTTTTTT. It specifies CASSYRTGSGEKLFF.

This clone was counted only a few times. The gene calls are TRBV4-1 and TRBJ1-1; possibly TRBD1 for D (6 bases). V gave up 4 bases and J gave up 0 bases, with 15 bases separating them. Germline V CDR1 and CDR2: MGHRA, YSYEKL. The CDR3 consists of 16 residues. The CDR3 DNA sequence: TGCGCCAGCAGCCCGGCGACAGGCCCGCTGAACACTGAAGCTTTCTTT. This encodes CASSPATGPLNTEAFF.

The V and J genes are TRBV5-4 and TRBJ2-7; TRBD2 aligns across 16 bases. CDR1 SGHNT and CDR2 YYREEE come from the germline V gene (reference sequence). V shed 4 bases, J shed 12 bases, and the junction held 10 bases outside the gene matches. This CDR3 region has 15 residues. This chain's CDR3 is CASSTWGTSGGVRYF. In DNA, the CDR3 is TGTGCCAGCAGCACCTGGGGGACTAGCGGGGGGGTCCGGTACTTC.

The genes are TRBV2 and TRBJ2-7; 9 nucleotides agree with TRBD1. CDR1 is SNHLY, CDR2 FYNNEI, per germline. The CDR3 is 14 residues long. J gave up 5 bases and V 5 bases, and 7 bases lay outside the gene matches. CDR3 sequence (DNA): TGTGCCAGCAGTTCATCCGGGACAGGGAACGAGCAGTACTTC. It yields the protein CASSSSGTGNEQYF.

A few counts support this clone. The DNA for the CDR3 is TGCAGCGCTACTAACCCCCGTTCGGGCACTGAAGCTTTCTTT. It yields the protein CSATNPRSGTEAFF. The V gene is TRBV29-1, the J gene TRBJ1-1; unclear D gene. CDR3 size: 14 residues. Trimming pared 7 bases from V and 4 bases from J, leaving 19 bases between. The germline gives CDR1 SQVTM, CDR2 ANQGSEA.

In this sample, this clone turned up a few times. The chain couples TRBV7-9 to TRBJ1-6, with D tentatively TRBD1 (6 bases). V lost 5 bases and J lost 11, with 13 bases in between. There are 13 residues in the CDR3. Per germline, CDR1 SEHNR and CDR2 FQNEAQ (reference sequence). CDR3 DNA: TGTGCCAGCAGCCCAGAGGGGGGGGCACCCCTCCACTTT. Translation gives CASSPEGGAPLHF. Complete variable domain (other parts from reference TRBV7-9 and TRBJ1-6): DTGVSQNPRHKITKRGQNVTFRCDPISEHNRLYWYRQTLGQGPEFLTYFQNEAQLEKSRLLSDRFSAERPKGSFSTLEIQRTEQGDSAMYLCASSPEGGAPLHFGNGTRLTVT.

The CDR3 DNA reads TGTGCCATTTCTACTCCCGCGGGGGGTTCCACCGGGGAGCTGTTTTTT. Its protein product is CAISTPAGGSTGELFF. The rearrangement links TRBV19 to TRBJ2-2; TRBD2 aligns across 8 bases. J was trimmed by 4 bases and V by 10 bases; bases with no gene match: 14. Germline V gives CDR1 LNHDA, CDR2 SQIVND (reference sequence). The CDR3 length is 16 residues.